The 25 T cell receptor beta chains given below trace back to one sample, sequenced in a study of blood T cell repertoires in COVID-19. Clones were read by immunoSEQ multiplex PCR, and TCRdb kept only the in-frame ones, dropping some. This sample has more than 40,000 clones; about nine tenths occur once, and the top ten carry around 5%. Sequencing input: peripheral blood. The receptors originated from a man between 65 and 80 years old with acute or convalescent COVID-19.

The chain employs TRBV7-6 and TRBJ2-3; TRBD2 aligns across 8 bases. The CDR3 is made up of 16 amino acids. V was clipped by 5 bases and J by 3 bases; unmatched bases: 10. Germline CDR1 SGHVS, CDR2 FNYEAQ. CDR3 region: CASSTDRGGSTDTQYF. Here the CDR3 DNA reads TGTGCCAGCAGCACCGACCGGGGGGGTAGTACAGATACGCAGTATTTT.

The rearrangement joins TRBV5-4 to TRBJ2-5; TRBD2 is a possible D gene (6 bases). CDR3 length equals 14 residues. The V gene's germline CDR1 is SGHNT and CDR2 YYREEE (reference sequence). V gave up 5 bases and J gave up 2 bases, with 13 bases separating them. As DNA, the CDR3 is TGTGCCAGCAGGATGGGCGGGGCGCAAGAGACCCAGTACTTC. Translation gives CASRMGGAQETQYF.

The chain is built from TRBV2 and TRBJ1-1; tentative D call: TRBD1 (5 bases). Germline V CDR1 and CDR2: SNHLY, FYNNEI. The CDR3 is 13 amino acids. Trimming took 6 bases from V and 11 from J, leaving 19 bases between them. For the CDR3, the DNA is TGTGCCAGCAGCTCTTACGCGGAGGGGAGGGCTTTCTTT. It codes for CASSSYAEGRAFF.

The chain links TRBV6-5 to TRBJ1-6, with TRBD1 identical over 8 bases. There are 14 residues in the CDR3. V shed 4 bases and J 6 bases; nucleotides not matched to a gene: 2. The germline CDR1 and CDR2 sequences are MNHEY and SVGAGI. The CDR3 sequence is CASSLGQANSPLHF. The CDR3 DNA reads TGTGCCAGCAGTTTGGGACAGGCTAATTCACCCCTCCACTTT.

The chain links TRBV10-3 to TRBJ1-2; 9 bases map to TRBD1. Germline trimming cut 5 bases from V and 5 bases from J; bases unmatched to any gene: 6. Germline V gives CDR1 ENHRY, CDR2 SYGVKD. The CDR3 is made up of 14 amino acids. The CDR3 nucleotides read TGTGCCATCAGTAGTACAGGGGGCACGTATGGCTACACCTTC. Encoded protein: CAISSTGGTYGYTF.

This sequence joins TRBV29-1 and TRBJ2-7, with 9 bases identical to TRBD1. CDR1 is SQVTM, CDR2 ANQGSEA, per germline. The CDR3 is 13 amino acids. Germline trimming cut 7 bases from V and 2 bases from J; bases unmatched to any gene: 6. The CDR3 DNA reads as TGCAGCGCCCGGGACAGGGCCACCTACGAGCAGTACTTC. It yields the protein CSARDRATYEQYF.

The rearrangement joins TRBV5-4 to TRBJ1-2; 12 bases fit TRBD1. From germline, CDR1 is SGHNT and CDR2 YYREEE (reference sequence). The CDR3 spans 18 residues. The J segment lost 4 bases and the V segment lost 4 bases, leaving 14 bases of the junction unmatched. CDR3 nucleotide sequence: TGTGCCAGCAGCACTGGCCGGGACAGGGGGCGAAATAGCTATGGCTACACCTTC. Translating it yields CASSTGRDRGRNSYGYTF.

The chain carries TRBV5-1 and TRBJ2-2, with D unclear. The length of the CDR3 is 14 residues. Germline CDR1 is SGHRS and CDR2 is YFSETQ. Deletions cut 4 bases from V and 0 bases from J, with 7 bases between. CDR3 nucleotide sequence: TGCGCCAGCAGCCCCAGTACGAACACCGGGGAGCTGTTTTTT. Residues: CASSPSTNTGELFF.

The chain links TRBV30 to TRBJ2-5; weak D call: TRBD2 (7 bases). The CDR3 runs 15 residues. V was pared by 0 bases and J by 4 bases, with 15 bases between. Germline lookup yields CDR1 GTSNPN and CDR2 SVGIG (reference sequence). CDR3 sequence: CAWSVRGGAAETQYF. The CDR3 DNA reads TGTGCCTGGAGTGTAAGGGGGGGGGCCGCAGAGACCCAGTACTTC.

The V gene is TRBV15, the J gene TRBJ1-2; D gene ambiguous. Germline V gives CDR1 LNHNV, CDR2 YYDKDF (reference sequence). The CDR3 loop spans 15 amino acids. V dropped 0 bases and J dropped 1 base, with 9 bases sitting between them. CDR3 nucleotide sequence: TGTGCCACCAGCAGAGATCCTGGCAGTAACTATGGCTACACCTTC. Amino acids: CATSRDPGSNYGYTF.

The rearrangement uses TRBV7-2 and TRBJ2-5; possibly TRBD2 for D (5 bases). Germline V gene data show CDR1 as SGHTA and CDR2 as FQGNSA. The CDR3 contains 14 residues. V lost 3 bases to trimming and J lost 5 bases, with 13 bases between them. The CDR3 sequence is CASSFRVGAETQYF. Here the CDR3 DNA reads TGTGCCAGCAGCTTTCGTGTGGGAGCGGAGACCCAGTACTTC.

This rearrangement joins TRBV7-8 to TRBJ1-1, with 7 positions matching TRBD1. V lost 4 bases and J lost 7; bases outside the gene matches: 15. This CDR3 region has 16 residues. CDR1 is SGHVS, CDR2 FQNEAQ, per germline. The CDR3 nucleotides are TGTGCCAGCAGCTCCAGCAGGGGCGGGGACAGCATTGAAGCTTTCTTT. Amino acid sequence: CASSSSRGGDSIEAFF. The complete variable domain, with remaining parts taken from reference TRBV7-8 and TRBJ1-1, reads GAGVSQSPRYKVAKRGQDVALRCDPISGHVSLFWYQQALGQGPEFLTYFQNEAQLDKSGLPSDRFFAERPEGSVSTLKIQRTQQEDSAVYLCASSSSRGGDSIEAFFGQGTRLTVV.

The chain combines TRBV6-2 or TRBV6-3 with TRBJ2-7; the D gene is possibly TRBD1 (6 bases). Germline CDR1 MNHEY, CDR2 SVGEGT. This CDR3 has 13 residues. With 0 bases removed from V and 7 bases from J, the gap between germline ends came to 10 bases. This CDR3 is CASSYSTGSEQYF. The CDR3, as DNA: TGTGCCAGCAGTTACTCTACAGGGTCGGAGCAGTACTTC.

The chain couples TRBV29-1 to TRBJ2-3; the D is unclear. CDR3 size: 10 residues. Germline CDR1 is SQVTM and CDR2 is ANQGSEA. Between the trimmed V and J ends, which lost 6 bases and 3 bases, there was a span of 4 bases. Here the CDR3 DNA reads TGCAGCGTAGCTACAGATACGCAGTATTTT. Amino acid sequence: CSVATDTQYF.

The J gene is TRBJ1-6, the V gene TRBV28; no clear D. The CDR3 covers 14 residues. Trimming removed 3 bases at V and 10 bases at J, with 13 bases between. In germline, CDR1 is MDHEN, CDR2 SYDVKM. The CDR3: CASSFLQARSPLHF. The CDR3 DNA reads as TGTGCCAGCAGTTTTCTCCAGGCAAGATCACCCCTCCACTTT. Full variable domain (missing parts from reference TRBV28 and TRBJ1-6): DVKVTQSSRYLVKRTGEKVFLECVQDMDHENMFWYRQDPGLGLRLIYFSYDVKMKEKGDIPEGYSVSREKKERFSLILESASTNQTSMYLCASSFLQARSPLHFGNGTRLTVT.

The V and J genes are TRBV30 and TRBJ1-2; D gene ambiguous. Deletions cut 0 bases from V and 6 bases from J, with 17 bases between. Germline V gene sequence: CDR1 GTSNPN, CDR2 SVGIG (reference sequence). The CDR3 is made up of 15 amino acids. This chain's CDR3 is CAWSVMFGEQDGYTF. Here the CDR3 DNA reads TGTGCCTGGAGTGTAATGTTTGGGGAGCAGGATGGCTACACCTTC.

The chain is built from TRBV6-6 and TRBJ1-3; D perhaps matches TRBD1 (5 bases). CDR3 size: 16 residues. Germline V lookup: CDR1 MNHNY, CDR2 SVGAGI (reference sequence). V was cut by 2 bases and J by 0 bases, with 11 bases left in between. CDR3 in DNA: TGTGCCAGCAGTTACGGGGTCGGGGGCTCTGGAAACACCATATATTTT. Translation: CASSYGVGGSGNTIYF.

The rearrangement joins TRBV5-1 to TRBJ2-5, with D possibly being TRBD1 (6 bases). Germline-derived CDR1 and CDR2 are SGHRS and YFSETQ. This CDR3 has 15 amino acids. Trimming pared 2 bases from V and 5 bases from J, leaving 16 bases between. This CDR3 is CASSFVGQWGETQYF. The CDR3 region has the DNA TGCGCCAGCAGCTTCGTGGGACAATGGGGGGAGACCCAGTACTTC.

The genes are TRBV18 and TRBJ2-1; TRBD2 matches at 15 bases. Unmatched junction bases numbered 7, after V lost 6 bases and J lost 10 bases. CDR1 is KGHSH and CDR2 is LQKENI in the germline V gene. This CDR3 spans 15 amino acids. CDR3 sequence reads: CASSPGLAGGYEQFF. The CDR3 DNA follows: TGTGCCAGCTCCCCTGGACTAGCGGGGGGGTACGAGCAGTTCTTC. The entire variable domain, with the rest obtained from reference TRBV18 and TRBJ2-1, is as follows: NAGVMQNPRHLVRRRGQEARLRCSPMKGHSHVYWYRQLPEEGLKFMVYLQKENIIDESGMPKERFSAEFPKEGPSILRIQQVVRGDSAAYFCASSPGLAGGYEQFFGPGTRLTVL.

This chain's CDR3 is CASSLEGGAGWTEAFF. The CDR3 bases are TGTGCCAGCAGCCTGGAAGGGGGCGCCGGATGGACTGAAGCTTTCTTT. J is TRBJ1-1 and V is TRBV11-1; 7 positions match TRBD1. With 5 bases clipped from V and 5 bases from J, the junction kept 14 bases outside the gene matches. Germline lookup yields CDR1 SGHAT and CDR2 FQDESV (reference sequence). This CDR3 has 16 amino acids.

The J gene is TRBJ1-2, the V gene TRBV11-1; D is perhaps TRBD1 (6 bases). V was trimmed by 3 bases and J by 8 bases, leaving 7 bases between them. Germline CDR1 is SGHAT and CDR2 is FQDESV (reference sequence). CDR3 length: 11 amino acids. CDR3 coding DNA: TGTGCCAGCAGCTTCAGGGGCGGCTACACCTTC. It codes for CASSFRGGYTF. The full variable domain, completed using reference TRBV11-1 and TRBJ1-2, is EAEVAQSPRYKITEKSQAVAFWCDPISGHATLYWYRQILGQGPELLVQFQDESVVDDSQLPKDRFSAERLKGVDSTLKIQPAELGDSAMYLCASSFRGGYTFGSGTRLTVV.

V and J are TRBV5-6 and TRBJ1-2; 10 nucleotides align to TRBD1. This CDR3 has 15 amino acids. Looked up from germline, CDR1 is SGHDT and CDR2 is YYEEEE. V shed 3 bases and J 4 bases; nucleotides not matched to a gene: 6. The CDR3 DNA follows: TGTGCCAGCAGCTCGGGACAGGGGATCCTCTATGGCTACACCTTC. This gives the protein CASSSGQGILYGYTF.

V and J are TRBV4-2 and TRBJ2-5; TRBD1 matches 7 bases. The CDR3 is 15 amino acids. V trimming: 2 bases; J trimming: 2 bases; junction bases outside the gene matches: 5. Germline V gene lookup returns CDR1 LGHNA and CDR2 YNFKEQ. For the CDR3, the DNA is TGTGCCAGCAGCCAACAAACAGGGGTTCAAGAGACCCAGTACTTC. Residues: CASSQQTGVQETQYF.

The chain is built from TRBV6-2 or TRBV6-3 and TRBJ2-2; 8 bases match TRBD1. The germline gives CDR1 MNHEY, CDR2 SVGEGT. V shed 4 bases, J shed 3 bases, and the junction held 10 bases outside the gene matches. The CDR3 has 17 amino acids. CDR3 residues: CASSSQPGTGYTGELFF. The DNA for the CDR3 is TGTGCCAGCAGTTCGCAACCCGGGACAGGATACACCGGGGAGCTGTTTTTT.

The chain couples TRBV5-1 to TRBJ1-6; perhaps TRBD1 as D (5 bases). This CDR3 spans 18 amino acids. Per the germline V gene, CDR1 is SGHRS and CDR2 is YFSETQ. Deletions cut 2 bases from V and 0 bases from J, with 15 bases between. The CDR3, as DNA: TGCGCCAGCAGCTTTCGGACATCTCAGAGCTCCTATAATTCACCCCTCCACTTT. This codes for CASSFRTSQSSYNSPLHF.